The 30 T cell receptor beta chains below were found in one sample sequenced in a study of identical twins. TCRdb redid the calling of the 5' RACE reads with MiXCR, one entry per CDR3 protein. The sample has about 200,000 distinct CDR3 sequences; about 16% are singletons. This same sample was also taken into another study, of T cells expressing NK-cell markers.

What was sequenced was CD8+ T cells sorted from blood. These receptors all come from a woman younger than 30 in good health.

This clonotype has a count of ten or more. V gene TRBV5-1 combines with J gene TRBJ2-7; D possibly matches TRBD1 or TRBD2 (5 bases each). The CDR3 loop spans 14 amino acids. The V and J ends lost 0 bases and 2 bases respectively, with 9 bases between them. Germline CDR1 SGHRS, CDR2 YFSETQ. The CDR3 region is CASSLGGRTYEQYF. CDR3 DNA: TGCGCCAGCAGCTTGGGGGGACGGACCTACGAGCAGTACTTC.

Only a few counts were recorded for this clonotype. The chain recombines TRBV27 with TRBJ2-7, with 9 bases lining up with TRBD2. Trimming took 6 bases from V and 3 from J; bases not matched to a gene: 12. Germline CDR1 MNHEY, CDR2 SMNVEV (reference sequence). This CDR3 contains 16 residues. The DNA for the CDR3 is TGTGCCAGCAGCATGGGGCTAGCGGGATATCGCTACGAGCAGTACTTC. Translated: CASSMGLAGYRYEQYF.

The chain links TRBV11-2 to TRBJ2-3; 9 nucleotides align to TRBD2. Germline V gene lookup returns CDR1 SGHAT and CDR2 FQNNGV. The CDR3 loop spans 16 amino acids. V trimming: 1 base; J trimming: 4 bases; junction bases outside the gene matches: 6. CDR3 sequence reads: CASSLGSGSEADTQYF. For the CDR3, the DNA is TGTGCCAGCAGCTTAGGTAGCGGGAGTGAGGCAGATACGCAGTATTTT.

This clonotype has only a few counts. The chain has TRBV27 and TRBJ2-1; D gene uncertain. This CDR3 comprises 13 residues. With 3 bases removed from V and 5 bases from J, the gap between germline ends came to 8 bases. Germline V gene lookup returns CDR1 MNHEY and CDR2 SMNVEV (reference sequence). CDR3 nucleotide sequence: TGTGCCAGCAGTTTGTCCCTAGACAATGAGCAGTTCTTC. This gives the protein CASSLSLDNEQFF.

The table lists this clonotype with many counts. The CDR3 here is CASSSGRLEQYF. CDR3 sequence (DNA): TGTGCCAGCAGCTCCGGACGCCTCGAGCAGTACTTC. The chain carries TRBV5-6 and TRBJ2-7; D gene unclear. The CDR3 is 12 amino acids. V lost 3 bases, J lost 6 bases, and 10 bases lay in between. CDR1 is SGHDT, CDR2 YYEEEE, per germline. The full variable domain, rest sourced from reference TRBV5-6 and TRBJ2-7, is DAGVTQSPTHLIKTRGQQVTLRCSPKSGHDTVSWYQQALGQGPQFIFQYYEEEERQRGNFPDRFSGHQFPNYSSELNVNALLLGDSALYLCASSSGRLEQYFGPGTRLTVT.

This clonotype was seen ten or more times. J is TRBJ2-1 and V is TRBV12-3 or TRBV12-4, with 8 bases that match TRBD2. This CDR3 is built from 13 residues. The ends lost 5 bases at V and 3 bases at J; junction bases unmatched: 0. The DNA of the CDR3 is TGTGCCAGCAGTACTAGCGGCTACAATGAGCAGTTCTTC. It yields the protein CASSTSGYNEQFF.

The sample holds a few counts of this clonotype. The genes are TRBV6-5 and TRBJ1-2; perhaps TRBD1 as D (5 bases). The length of the CDR3 is 14 residues. V was cut by 4 bases and J by 8 bases, with 17 bases left in between. The germline V gene has CDR1 MNHEY and CDR2 SVGAGI. The CDR3 sequence: CASSSLPEGKGYTF. In nucleotides, the CDR3 is TGTGCCAGCAGTTCCCTTCCGGAGGGGAAGGGCTACACCTTC.

This clonotype was picked up a small number of times. V and J are TRBV5-1 and TRBJ1-1; D gene unclear. CDR1 SGHRS and CDR2 YFSETQ come from the germline V gene. The CDR3 runs to 13 residues. Between the trimmed V and J ends, which lost 2 bases and 8 bases, there was a span of 13 bases. CDR3 in amino acids: CASSFRDTSEAFF. DNA for the CDR3: TGCGCCAGCAGCTTTCGAGACACATCCGAAGCTTTCTTT.

This clonotype was seen a few times. The chain uses TRBV29-1 and TRBJ2-3; D is ambiguous. V gave up 1 base and J gave up 7 bases, with 18 bases separating them. Germline assignment: CDR1 SQVTM and CDR2 ANQGSEA. The CDR3 extends over 15 amino acids. The CDR3 loop is CSVEAGDKVIYTQYF. CDR3 bases: TGCAGCGTTGAAGCTGGGGATAAAGTCATCTATACGCAGTATTTT.

A few counts support this clonotype. The chain is built from TRBV11-2 and TRBJ2-5; D gene uncertain. There are 13 residues in the CDR3. CDR1 is SGHAT and CDR2 is FQNNGV in the germline V gene. V lost 6 bases and J lost 0, with 8 bases in between. The CDR3 spells CASRWGNQETQYF. Written as DNA, the CDR3 is TGTGCCAGCAGATGGGGAAACCAAGAGACCCAGTACTTC.

This clonotype was counted only a few times. The chain has TRBV9 and TRBJ2-3; 9 nucleotides line up with TRBD1. V gave up 5 bases and J gave up 4 bases; unmatched junction bases: 8. This CDR3 is 15 amino acids long. Germline CDR1 reads SGDLS; CDR2 reads YYNGEE. The CDR3 loop is CASRSGQGGADTQYF. The CDR3, as DNA: TGTGCCAGCAGGTCGGGACAGGGAGGTGCAGATACGCAGTATTTT.

This clonotype was seen repeatedly, ten times or more. The rearrangement joins TRBV5-1 to TRBJ2-3; weak D call: TRBD2 (5 bases). Germline V gives CDR1 SGHRS, CDR2 YFSETQ. With 7 bases removed from V and 1 base from J, the gap between germline ends came to 13 bases. CDR3 length: 14 amino acids. CDR3 DNA sequence: TGCGCCAGCGGGCCGAGCGGCCGCACAGATACGCAGTATTTT. Its translation is CASGPSGRTDTQYF.

This clonotype was seen more than once but under ten times. This chain links TRBV19 with TRBJ2-7; 9 bases line up with TRBD1. V gave up 7 bases and J gave up 2 bases; unmatched junction bases: 12. The CDR3 spans 16 residues. The germline V gene has CDR1 LNHDA and CDR2 SQIVND (reference sequence). CDR3 in amino acids: CASTGQGEHRTYEQYF. Written as DNA, the CDR3 is TGTGCCAGTACGGGACAGGGTGAACATCGGACCTACGAGCAGTACTTC.

In regard to this clonotype: A read error may produce the germline difference seen at one junction end. This chain connects TRBV4-3 to TRBJ1-1, with 10 bases fitting TRBD1. Germline V gives CDR1 LGHNA, CDR2 YSLEER. This CDR3 is 15 amino acids long. The CDR3: CTSSQPDRGPTGAFF. The CDR3 DNA reads TGCACCAGCAGCCAACCCGACAGGGGGCCAACTGGAGCTTTCTTT.

The J gene is TRBJ2-5, the V gene TRBV6-2 or TRBV6-3; D is uncertain. Trimming left V 6 bases short and J 3 bases short, with 14 bases between. Looked up from germline, CDR1 is MNHEY and CDR2 is SVGEGT. The CDR3 sequence is 14 residues long. In DNA, the CDR3 is TGTGCCAGCAGAACACGTATATTAGAAGAGACCCAGTACTTC. This sequence encodes CASRTRILEETQYF.

As concerns this clonotype: One end of the junction fails to match germline, which may point to a read error. The chain joins TRBV6-5 to TRBJ1-5, with a possible D match to TRBD1 (6 bases). Germline V lookup: CDR1 MNHEY, CDR2 SVGAGI. The CDR3 has 15 residues. As DNA, the CDR3 is TGTGCTAGCAGTTACAGGGTTTATAGCAATCAGCCCCAGCATTTT. Protein: CASSYRVYSNQPQHF.

This clonotype has only a few counts. The V call is TRBV9, the J call TRBJ1-2; 7 bases fit TRBD1. The V gene's germline CDR1 is SGDLS and CDR2 YYNGEE. The CDR3 loop spans 15 amino acids. The junction had 12 bases not matched to a gene; V was cut back by 3 bases and J by 7 bases. This CDR3 is CASSEEITGDSGYTF. The DNA of the CDR3 is TGTGCCAGCAGCGAGGAGATAACAGGGGATTCTGGCTACACCTTC.

This clonotype has only a few counts. This chain connects TRBV27 to TRBJ2-1; the D gene is possibly TRBD2 (6 bases). V was trimmed by 2 bases and J by 7 bases, leaving 12 bases between them. Per the germline V gene, CDR1 is MNHEY and CDR2 is SMNVEV (reference sequence). The CDR3 length is 14 residues. The CDR3 region has the DNA TGTGCCAGCAGTTTAATAGCGGTCTCAAATGAGCAGTTCTTC. Its protein product is CASSLIAVSNEQFF.

This clonotype has more than one count but fewer than ten. CDR3 loop: CATLRGEAFGYTF. The CDR3 coding sequence is TGTGCCACCCTAAGGGGAGAGGCATTTGGCTACACCTTC. The rearrangement links TRBV10-3 to TRBJ1-2; D might be TRBD1 (5 bases). Germline CDR1 reads ENHRY; CDR2 reads SYGVKD. V lost 10 bases to trimming and J lost 7 bases, with 19 bases between them. The CDR3 spans 13 residues.

Worth noting for this clonotype: Sequence at one end of the junction differs from germline and may be a read error. The chain recombines TRBV7-7 with TRBJ2-7; D gene unclear. This CDR3 region has 15 residues. Germline V gene data show CDR1 as SSHAT and CDR2 as FNYEAQ (reference sequence). CDR3 in DNA: TGTGCTAGCAGCTTAGACGTAGGAAGCTCCTACGAGCAGTACTTC. It yields the protein CASSLDVGSSYEQYF. Combining the CDR3 with reference TRBV7-7 and TRBJ2-7 gives the whole variable domain GAGVSQSPRYKVTKRGQDVTLRCDPISSHATLYWYQQALGQGPEFLTYFNYEAQPDKSGLPSDRFSAERPEGSISTLTIQRTEQRDSAMYRCASSLDVGSSYEQYFGPGTRLTVT.

This clonotype was recorded a few times. V is TRBV7-9 and J is TRBJ2-1, with unresolved D. Germline V CDR1 and CDR2: SEHNR, FQNEAQ (reference sequence). Between the trimmed V and J ends, which lost 1 base and 5 bases, there was a span of 9 bases. CDR3 length: 14 amino acids. DNA for the CDR3: TGTGCCAGCAGCTTAGGAGCCAGCAACAATGAGCAGTTCTTC. Translation: CASSLGASNNEQFF.

This chain connects TRBV6-2 or TRBV6-3 to TRBJ2-3, with a possible D match to TRBD1 (5 bases). Germline lookup yields CDR1 MNHEY and CDR2 SVGEGT. The CDR3 consists of 14 residues. Trimming left V 5 bases short and J 6 bases short, with 15 bases between. CDR3 nucleotide sequence: TGTGCCAGCAGTCCGACAGCACCCCGGGATACGCAGTATTTT. It specifies CASSPTAPRDTQYF.

This clonotype was observed many times. This chain joins TRBV12-3 or TRBV12-4 and TRBJ2-3; D unresolved. This CDR3 spans 12 amino acids. The germline V and J ends were trimmed by 10 bases and 6 bases, with 14 bases remaining between them. The CDR3 is CAITPRSDTQYF. The CDR3 region has the DNA TGTGCCATCACCCCCCGCAGCGATACGCAGTATTTT.

This chain joins TRBV15 and TRBJ2-1; 8 positions match TRBD2. In germline, CDR1 is LNHNV, CDR2 YYDKDF (reference sequence). V was pared by 0 bases and J by 0 bases, with 19 bases of the junction left unmatched. CDR3 length: 22 amino acids. CDR3 region: CATSRDRRGWREDSSSYNEQFF. In DNA form, the CDR3 reads TGTGCCACCAGCAGAGACCGCAGAGGGTGGCGGGAGGATTCGAGCTCCTACAATGAGCAGTTCTTC.

The gene calls are TRBV2 and TRBJ2-7, with D tentatively TRBD1 (5 bases). The CDR3 runs to 14 residues. Germline CDR1 SNHLY, CDR2 FYNNEI. The V end was cut by 7 bases, the J end by 3 bases, with 16 bases between. The CDR3 DNA is TGTGCCAGCAAACCATGGCAGGGTGACTACGAGCAGTACTTC. Encoded protein: CASKPWQGDYEQYF.

Concerning this clonotype: The germline gene is not matched at one end of the junction; a read error may be the cause. This chain connects TRBV2 to TRBJ2-7; TRBD2 might be the D (5 bases). Germline assignment: CDR1 SNHLY and CDR2 FYNNEI. The CDR3 extends over 13 amino acids. Here the CDR3 DNA reads TGTGCCAGCAGGGAAGGTACTTCGGGGGAGCAGTACTTC. Translated, it gives CASREGTSGEQYF.

Only a few counts were recorded for this clonotype. This chain connects TRBV7-9 to TRBJ2-4; D is possibly TRBD1 (5 bases). V shed 5 bases and J shed 0 bases, with 17 bases lying between them. The germline V gene has CDR1 SEHNR and CDR2 FQNEAQ (reference sequence). The CDR3 runs 17 residues. The CDR3, as DNA: TGTGCCAGCAGCCCCCCCGGTAAAGGGGAAGCCAAAAACATTCAGTACTTC. Its translation is CASSPPGKGEAKNIQYF.

The table lists this clonotype with a few counts. The chain links TRBV4-1 to TRBJ1-5; D is uncertain. In germline, CDR1 is MGHRA, CDR2 YSYEKL. Trimming removed 1 base from V and 7 bases from J, with 14 bases in between. CDR3 length: 15 residues. The CDR3 DNA reads as TGCGCCAGCAGCCAAGTCGTCGAGAATGGCCAGCCCCAGCATTTT. Translation: CASSQVVENGQPQHF.

This chain connects TRBV4-1 to TRBJ1-1; no reliable D call. Trimming pared 3 bases from V and 10 bases from J, leaving 24 bases between. Germline V lookup: CDR1 MGHRA, CDR2 YSYEKL. The CDR3 totals 16 residues. In DNA, the CDR3 is TGCGCCAGCAGCCAGGGCTTCAAATCGGGTAAACAACGAGCTTTCTTT. This gives the protein CASSQGFKSGKQRAFF.

The chain is built from TRBV7-9 and TRBJ1-1; tentatively, D is TRBD1 (5 bases). Trimming took off 4 bases at V and 0 bases at J, with 12 bases between the two ends. There are 15 residues in the CDR3. Per germline, CDR1 SEHNR and CDR2 FQNEAQ (reference sequence). CDR3 region: CASSSWDGLNTEAFF. CDR3 nucleotide sequence: TGTGCCAGCAGCTCCTGGGACGGATTGAACACTGAAGCTTTCTTT. Complete variable domain (other parts from reference TRBV7-9 and TRBJ1-1): DTGVSQNPRHKITKRGQNVTFRCDPISEHNRLYWYRQTLGQGPEFLTYFQNEAQLEKSRLLSDRFSAERPKGSFSTLEIQRTEQGDSAMYLCASSSWDGLNTEAFFGQGTRLTVV.